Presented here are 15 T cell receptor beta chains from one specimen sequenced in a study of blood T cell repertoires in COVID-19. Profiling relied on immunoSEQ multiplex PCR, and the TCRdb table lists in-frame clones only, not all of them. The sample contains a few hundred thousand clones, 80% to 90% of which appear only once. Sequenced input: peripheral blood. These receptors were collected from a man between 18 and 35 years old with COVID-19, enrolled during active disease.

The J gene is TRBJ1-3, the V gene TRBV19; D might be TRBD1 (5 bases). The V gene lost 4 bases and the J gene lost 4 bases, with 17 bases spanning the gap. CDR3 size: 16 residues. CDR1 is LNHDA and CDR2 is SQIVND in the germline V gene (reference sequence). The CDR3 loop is CASSTTGFGFGNTIYF. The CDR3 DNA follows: TGTGCCAGTAGTACTACAGGTTTTGGGTTCGGAAACACCATATATTTT. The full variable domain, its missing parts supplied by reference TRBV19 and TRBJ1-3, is DGGITQSPKYLFRKEGQNVTLSCEQNLNHDAMYWYRQDPGQGLRLIYYSQIVNDFQKGDIAEGYSVSREKKESFPLTVTSAQKNPTAFYLCASSTTGFGFGNTIYFGEGSWLTVV.

The CDR3 DNA is TGTGCCAGCAGCTCCTCGACCATCCAGGGCGAGCAGTACTTC. Its translation: CASSSSTIQGEQYF. The chain has TRBV7-8 and TRBJ2-7; a possible D gene is TRBD1 (5 bases). CDR3 size: 14 residues. Trimming pared 4 bases from V and 6 bases from J, leaving 16 bases between. From germline, CDR1 is SGHVS and CDR2 FQNEAQ.

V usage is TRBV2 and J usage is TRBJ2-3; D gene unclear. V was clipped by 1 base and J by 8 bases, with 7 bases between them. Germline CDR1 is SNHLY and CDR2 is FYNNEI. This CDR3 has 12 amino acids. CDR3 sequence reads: CASSEGRGTQYF. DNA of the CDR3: TGTGCCAGCAGTGAAGGGCGAGGTACGCAGTATTTT.

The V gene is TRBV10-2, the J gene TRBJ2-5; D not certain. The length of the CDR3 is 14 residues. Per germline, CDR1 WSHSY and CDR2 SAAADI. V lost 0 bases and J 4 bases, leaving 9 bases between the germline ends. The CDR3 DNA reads TGCGCCAGCAGTGAGTCACGAGTCCGAGAGACCCAGTACTTC. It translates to CASSESRVRETQYF.

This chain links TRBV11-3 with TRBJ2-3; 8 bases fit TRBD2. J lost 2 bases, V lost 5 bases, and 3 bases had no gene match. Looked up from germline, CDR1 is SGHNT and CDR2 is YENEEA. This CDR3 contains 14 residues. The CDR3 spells CASSQTSATDTQYF. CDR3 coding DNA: TGTGCCAGCAGCCAGACTAGCGCCACAGATACGCAGTATTTT.

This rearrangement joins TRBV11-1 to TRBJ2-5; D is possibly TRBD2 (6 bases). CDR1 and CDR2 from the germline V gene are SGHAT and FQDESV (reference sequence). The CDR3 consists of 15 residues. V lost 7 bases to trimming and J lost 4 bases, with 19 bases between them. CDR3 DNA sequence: TGTGCCAGCAACCCCTGGCCAGCGCGGGGAGAGACCCAGTACTTC. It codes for CASNPWPARGETQYF.

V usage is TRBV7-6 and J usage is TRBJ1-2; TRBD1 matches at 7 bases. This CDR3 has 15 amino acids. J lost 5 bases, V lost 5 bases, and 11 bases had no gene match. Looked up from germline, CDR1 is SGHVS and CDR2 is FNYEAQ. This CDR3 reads CASSPWPGGSYGYTF. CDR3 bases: TGTGCCAGCAGCCCCTGGCCAGGGGGAAGTTATGGCTACACCTTC.

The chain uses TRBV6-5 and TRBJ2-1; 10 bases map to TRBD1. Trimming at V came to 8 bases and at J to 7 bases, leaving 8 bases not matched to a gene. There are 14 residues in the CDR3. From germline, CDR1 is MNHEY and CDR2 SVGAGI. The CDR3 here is CASLGQGRGNEQFF. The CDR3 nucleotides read TGTGCCAGCCTGGGACAGGGGAGGGGGAATGAGCAGTTCTTC.

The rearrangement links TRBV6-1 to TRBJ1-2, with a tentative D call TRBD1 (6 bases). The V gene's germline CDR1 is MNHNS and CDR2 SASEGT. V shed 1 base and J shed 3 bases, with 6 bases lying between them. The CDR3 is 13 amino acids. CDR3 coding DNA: TGTGCCAGCAGTGAAGGACAGGACTATGGCTACACCTTC. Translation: CASSEGQDYGYTF.

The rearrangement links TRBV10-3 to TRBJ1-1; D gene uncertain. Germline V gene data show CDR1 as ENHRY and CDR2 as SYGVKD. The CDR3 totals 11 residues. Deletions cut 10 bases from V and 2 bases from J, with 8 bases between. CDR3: CATAGNTEAFF. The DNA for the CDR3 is TGTGCCACAGCGGGAAACACTGAAGCTTTCTTT.

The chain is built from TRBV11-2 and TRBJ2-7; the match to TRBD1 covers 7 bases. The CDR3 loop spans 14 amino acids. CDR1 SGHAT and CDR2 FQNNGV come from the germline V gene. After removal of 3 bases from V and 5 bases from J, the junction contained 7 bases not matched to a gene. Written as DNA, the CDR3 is TGTGCCAGCAGCTTCCGGGACAGAGGGCACGAGCAGTACTTC. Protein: CASSFRDRGHEQYF.

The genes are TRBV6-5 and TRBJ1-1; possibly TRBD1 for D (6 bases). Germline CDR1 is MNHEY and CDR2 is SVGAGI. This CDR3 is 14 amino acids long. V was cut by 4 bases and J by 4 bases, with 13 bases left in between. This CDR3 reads CASSSQGVSTEAFF. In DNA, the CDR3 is TGTGCCAGCAGTTCACAGGGAGTAAGCACTGAAGCTTTCTTT.

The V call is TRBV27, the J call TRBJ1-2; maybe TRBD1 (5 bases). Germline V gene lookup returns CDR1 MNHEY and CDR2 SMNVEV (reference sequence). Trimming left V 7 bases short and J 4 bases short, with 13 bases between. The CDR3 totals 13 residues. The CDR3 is CASMGPWPYGYTF. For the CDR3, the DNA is TGTGCCAGCATGGGGCCATGGCCCTATGGCTACACCTTC.

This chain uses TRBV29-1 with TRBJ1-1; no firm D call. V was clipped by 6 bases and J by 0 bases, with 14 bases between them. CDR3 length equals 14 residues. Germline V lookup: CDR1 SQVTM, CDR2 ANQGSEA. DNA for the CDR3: TGCAGCGTCGCGGGAACCGTCATGAACACTGAAGCTTTCTTT. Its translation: CSVAGTVMNTEAFF. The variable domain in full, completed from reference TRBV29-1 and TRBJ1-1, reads SAVISQKPSRDICQRGTSLTIQCQVDSQVTMMFWYRQQPGQSLTLIATANQGSEATYESGFVIDKFPISRPNLTFSTLTVSNMSPEDSSIYLCSVAGTVMNTEAFFGQGTRLTVV.

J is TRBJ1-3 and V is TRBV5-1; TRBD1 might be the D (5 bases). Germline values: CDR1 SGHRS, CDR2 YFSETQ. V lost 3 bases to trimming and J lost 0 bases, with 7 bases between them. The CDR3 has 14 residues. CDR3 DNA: TGCGCCAGCAGCTCAGGGTTCTCTGGAAACACCATATATTTT. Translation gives CASSSGFSGNTIYF.